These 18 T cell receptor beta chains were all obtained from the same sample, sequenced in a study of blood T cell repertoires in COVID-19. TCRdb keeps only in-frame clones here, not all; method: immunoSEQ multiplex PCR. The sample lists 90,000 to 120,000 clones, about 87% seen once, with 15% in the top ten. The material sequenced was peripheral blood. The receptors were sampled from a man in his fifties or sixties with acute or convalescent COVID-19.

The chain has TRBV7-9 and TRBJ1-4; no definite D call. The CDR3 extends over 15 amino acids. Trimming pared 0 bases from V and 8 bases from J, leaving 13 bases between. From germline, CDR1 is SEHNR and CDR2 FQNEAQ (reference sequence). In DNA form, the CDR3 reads TGTGCCAGCAGCTTAGCTGCCACAGTACGGGAAAAACTGTTTTTT. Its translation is CASSLAATVREKLFF.

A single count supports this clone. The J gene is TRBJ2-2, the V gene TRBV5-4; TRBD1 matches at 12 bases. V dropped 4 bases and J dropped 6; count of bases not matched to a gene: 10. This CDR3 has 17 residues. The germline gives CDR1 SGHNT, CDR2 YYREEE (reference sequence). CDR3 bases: TGTGCCAGCAGCACCCCTTGGGGACAGGGGGCCGCCGGGGAGCTGTTTTTT. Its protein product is CASSTPWGQGAAGELFF.

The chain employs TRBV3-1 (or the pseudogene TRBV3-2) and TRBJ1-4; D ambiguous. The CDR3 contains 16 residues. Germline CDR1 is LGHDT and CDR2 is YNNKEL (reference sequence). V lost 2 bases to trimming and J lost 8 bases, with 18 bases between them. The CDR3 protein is CASSQRRTGVREKLFF. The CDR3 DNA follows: TGTGCCAGCAGCCAAAGAAGAACCGGGGTCAGAGAAAAACTGTTTTTT.

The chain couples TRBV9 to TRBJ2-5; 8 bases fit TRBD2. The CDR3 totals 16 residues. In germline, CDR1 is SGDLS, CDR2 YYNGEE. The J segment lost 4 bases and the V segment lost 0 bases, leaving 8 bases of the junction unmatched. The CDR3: CASSVAGSGGRETQYF. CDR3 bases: TGTGCCAGCAGCGTAGCTGGCTCGGGGGGGCGAGAGACCCAGTACTTC. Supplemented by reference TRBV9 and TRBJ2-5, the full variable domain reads DSGVTQTPKHLITATGQRVTLRCSPRSGDLSVYWYQQSLDQGLQFLIQYYNGEERAKGNILERFSAQQFPDLHSELNLSSLELGDSALYFCASSVAGSGGRETQYFGPGTRLLVL.

The CDR3 protein is CSVERGTQYF. DNA of the CDR3: TGCAGCGTTGAACGGGGTACGCAGTATTTT. The chain is built from TRBV29-1 and TRBJ2-3, with D maybe TRBD2 (5 bases). The CDR3 has 10 residues. V lost 2 bases to trimming and J lost 8 bases, with 5 bases between them. From germline, CDR1 is SQVTM and CDR2 ANQGSEA.

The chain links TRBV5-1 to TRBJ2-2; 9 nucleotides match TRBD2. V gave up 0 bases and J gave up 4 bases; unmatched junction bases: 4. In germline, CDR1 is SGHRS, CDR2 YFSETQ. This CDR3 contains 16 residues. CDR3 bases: TGCGCCAGCAGCTTGGGCGCGGGAGGGATCACCGGGGAGCTGTTTTTT. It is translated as CASSLGAGGITGELFF.

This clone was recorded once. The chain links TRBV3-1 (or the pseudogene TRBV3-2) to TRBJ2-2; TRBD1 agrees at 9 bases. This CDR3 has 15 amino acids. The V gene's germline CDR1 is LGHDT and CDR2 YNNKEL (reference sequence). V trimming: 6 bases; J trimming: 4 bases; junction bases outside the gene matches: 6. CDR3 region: CASRDRGRVTGELFF. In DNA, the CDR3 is TGTGCCAGCAGGGACAGGGGTAGAGTCACCGGGGAGCTGTTTTTT.

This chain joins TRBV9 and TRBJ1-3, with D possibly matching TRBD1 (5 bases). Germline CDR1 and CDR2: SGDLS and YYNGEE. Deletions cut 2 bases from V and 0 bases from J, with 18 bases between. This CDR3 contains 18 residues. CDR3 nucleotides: TGTGCCAGCAGCGTTCCGAAGAGACAGTACTCCTCTGGAAACACCATATATTTT. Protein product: CASSVPKRQYSSGNTIYF.

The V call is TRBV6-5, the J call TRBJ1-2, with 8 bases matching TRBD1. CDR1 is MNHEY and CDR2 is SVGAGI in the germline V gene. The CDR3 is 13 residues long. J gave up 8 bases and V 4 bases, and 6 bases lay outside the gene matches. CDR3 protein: CASSFRQGSGYTF. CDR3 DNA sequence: TGTGCCAGCAGTTTTCGACAGGGGTCAGGCTACACCTTC.

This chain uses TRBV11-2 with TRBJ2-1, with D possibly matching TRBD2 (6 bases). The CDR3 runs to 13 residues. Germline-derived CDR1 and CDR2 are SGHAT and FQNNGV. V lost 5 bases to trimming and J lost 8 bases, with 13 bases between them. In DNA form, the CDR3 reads TGTGCCAGCAGCCATTCCCCGGGAGATGAGCAGTTCTTC. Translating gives CASSHSPGDEQFF.

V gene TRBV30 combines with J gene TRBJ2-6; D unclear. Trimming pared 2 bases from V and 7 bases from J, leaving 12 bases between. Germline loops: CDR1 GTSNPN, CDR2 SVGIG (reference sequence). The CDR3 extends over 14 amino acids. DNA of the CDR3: TGTGCCTGGAGTAGAGACTCCGGAGCCAACGTCCTGACTTTC. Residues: CAWSRDSGANVLTF. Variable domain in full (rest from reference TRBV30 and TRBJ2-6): SQTIHQWPATLVQPVGSPLSLECTVEGTSNPNLYWYRQAAGRGLQLLFYSVGIGQISSEVPQNLSASRPQDRQFILSSKKLLLSDSGFYLCAWSRDSGANVLTFGAGSRLTVL.

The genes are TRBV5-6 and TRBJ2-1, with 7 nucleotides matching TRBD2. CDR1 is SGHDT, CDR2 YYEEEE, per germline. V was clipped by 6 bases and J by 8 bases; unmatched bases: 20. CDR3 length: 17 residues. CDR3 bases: TGTGCCAGCACCCTACGGCGCATGGGCGGGAGCTCTTATGAGCAGTTCTTC. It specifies CASTLRRMGGSSYEQFF.

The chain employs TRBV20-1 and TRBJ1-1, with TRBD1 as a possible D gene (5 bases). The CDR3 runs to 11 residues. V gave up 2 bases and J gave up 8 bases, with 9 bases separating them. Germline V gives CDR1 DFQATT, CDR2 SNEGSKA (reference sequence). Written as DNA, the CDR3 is TGCAGTGCTAGAAAGCGACAGGAAGCTTTCTTT. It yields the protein CSARKRQEAFF.

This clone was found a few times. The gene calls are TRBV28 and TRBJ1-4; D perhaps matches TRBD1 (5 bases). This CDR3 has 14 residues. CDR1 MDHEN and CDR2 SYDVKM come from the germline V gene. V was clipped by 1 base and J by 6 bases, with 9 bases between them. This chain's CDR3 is CASSLSGGDEKLFF. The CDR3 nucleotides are TGTGCCAGCAGTTTATCGGGGGGGGATGAAAAACTGTTTTTT.

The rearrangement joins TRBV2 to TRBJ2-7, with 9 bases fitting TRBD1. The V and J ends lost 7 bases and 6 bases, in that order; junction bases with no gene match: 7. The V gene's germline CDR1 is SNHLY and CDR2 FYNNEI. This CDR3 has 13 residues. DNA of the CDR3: TGTGCCAGCACAGGGACAGGGATAAGCGAGCAGTACTTC. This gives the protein CASTGTGISEQYF.

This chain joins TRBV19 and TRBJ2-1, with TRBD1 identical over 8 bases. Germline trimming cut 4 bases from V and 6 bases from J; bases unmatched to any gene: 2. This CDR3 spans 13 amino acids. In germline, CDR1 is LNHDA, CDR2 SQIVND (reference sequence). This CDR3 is CASSRTGSNEQFF. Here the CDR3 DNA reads TGTGCCAGTAGTAGGACAGGGTCCAATGAGCAGTTCTTC.

CDR3 in amino acids: CASSQERGLANEKLFF. The CDR3 DNA is TGCGCCAGCAGCCAAGAAAGGGGGTTGGCTAATGAAAAACTGTTTTTT. V usage is TRBV4-1 and J usage is TRBJ1-4; D is perhaps TRBD1 (6 bases). The CDR3 loop spans 16 amino acids. Per germline, CDR1 MGHRA and CDR2 YSYEKL. V lost 0 bases to trimming and J lost 3 bases, with 11 bases between them.

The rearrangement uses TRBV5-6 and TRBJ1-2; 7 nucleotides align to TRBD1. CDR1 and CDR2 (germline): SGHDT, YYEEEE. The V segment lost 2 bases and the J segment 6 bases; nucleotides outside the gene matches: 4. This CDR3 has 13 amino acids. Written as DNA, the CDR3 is TGTGCCAGCAGCTTCGGGCAGGGGGATGGCTACACCTTC. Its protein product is CASSFGQGDGYTF.